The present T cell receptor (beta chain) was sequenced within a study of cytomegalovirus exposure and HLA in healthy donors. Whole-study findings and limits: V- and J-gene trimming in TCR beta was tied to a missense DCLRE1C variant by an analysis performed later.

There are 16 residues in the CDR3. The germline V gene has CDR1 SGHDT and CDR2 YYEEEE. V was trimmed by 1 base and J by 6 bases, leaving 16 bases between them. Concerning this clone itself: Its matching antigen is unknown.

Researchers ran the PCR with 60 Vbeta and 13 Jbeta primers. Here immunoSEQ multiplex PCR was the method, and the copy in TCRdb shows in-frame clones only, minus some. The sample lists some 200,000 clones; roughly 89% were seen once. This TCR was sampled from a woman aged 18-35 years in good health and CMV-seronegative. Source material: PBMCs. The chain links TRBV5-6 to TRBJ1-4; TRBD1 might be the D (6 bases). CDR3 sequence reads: CASSLRQGRPYEKLFF. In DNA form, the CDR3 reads TGTGCCAGCAGCTTGAGGCAGGGGCGACCATATGAAAAACTGTTTTTT.